This TCR beta chain was retrieved from a study of T cell repertoires in cytomegalovirus infection. For the study at large: Matching HLA type and CMV infection were both indicated by public TCR beta signatures. Study findings and constraints: What dominated the ex vivo response were HLA-C-restricted CMV-specific TCR beta clonotypes. There were carriers of CMV plus the relevant HLA, and cumulative public TCR beta family frequency identified them.

TCRdb re-derived calls from the reads in MiXCR, one entry per CDR3 protein. Among a few hundred thousand distinct CDR3 sequences listed, about a quarter were seen once. A remark on this clonotype: Antigen unknown.

The sequence was obtained from a human donor in good health (CMV status not recorded). Some clones in this sample may be carry-over from other donors' samples. Input material: PBMCs.

CDR3 protein: CSYKGTYEQYF. The DNA for the CDR3 is TGCAGCTACAAGGGGACCTACGAGCAGTACTTC. This sequence joins TRBV29-1 and TRBJ2-7; possibly TRBD1 for D (5 bases). CDR3 length: 11 residues. CDR1 and CDR2 from the germline V gene are SQVTM and ANQGSEA. The germline V and J ends were trimmed by 8 bases and 2 bases, with 10 bases remaining between them.